What follows are 10 T cell receptor beta chains derived from one specimen sequenced in a study of T cells in Graves' hyperthyroidism and ophthalmopathy. The source material, RNA transcripts, was used to amplify TCR beta CDR3 regions. An initial round of RT-PCR targeting the TCR CDR3 relied on the HTBI primer set. TCRdb recomputed calls from the multiplex PCR reads with MiXCR, one row per CDR3 protein. The sample records about 380,000 distinct CDR3 sequences, more than 11% being singletons. The specimen was blood. All receptors come from an older woman with Graves' hyperthyroidism.

The chain's CDR3 is CASSLLAGGLIETQYF. In nucleotides, the CDR3 is TGTGCCAGCAGCCTACTGGCGGGGGGACTAATAGAGACCCAGTACTTC. This chain links TRBV7-6 with TRBJ2-5, with 8 bases fitting TRBD2. CDR1 and CDR2 from the germline V gene are SGHVS and FNYEAQ. V lost 5 bases and J lost 4; bases outside the gene matches: 12. The length of the CDR3 is 16 residues.

This clonotype came up many times. The rearrangement uses TRBV6-1 and TRBJ1-1; D is perhaps TRBD1 (5 bases). Germline lookup yields CDR1 MNHNS and CDR2 SASEGT. The CDR3 loop spans 12 amino acids. The V end was cut by 4 bases, the J end by 8 bases, with 11 bases between. The DNA of the CDR3 is TGTGCCAGCAGTGCAAGGGGAGGGGAAGCTTTCTTT. As protein: CASSARGGEAFF.

This clonotype was recorded many times. The CDR3 region is CASSPLQGPEAFF. The CDR3, as DNA: TGTGCCAGCAGTCCCCTCCAGGGACCTGAAGCTTTCTTT. This chain links TRBV27 with TRBJ1-1; TRBD1 is a possible D gene (5 bases). The V gene lost 5 bases and the J gene lost 6 bases, with 13 bases spanning the gap. Germline assignment: CDR1 MNHEY and CDR2 SMNVEV (reference sequence). The CDR3 totals 13 residues.

This clonotype was seen repeatedly, ten times or more. This rearrangement joins TRBV28 to TRBJ2-7; D not resolved. The CDR3 has 13 amino acids. The V end lost 7 bases, the J end lost 3 bases, and 13 bases lay between the germline ends. Germline CDR1 is MDHEN and CDR2 is SYDVKM. The CDR3, as DNA: TGTGCCAGCATCAAAGGGTTGGGCTACGAGCAGTACTTC. Translating it yields CASIKGLGYEQYF.

This clonotype was found many times. The chain joins TRBV14 to TRBJ2-7; no clear D gene. Trimming left V 1 base short and J 4 bases short, with 17 bases between. The germline V gene has CDR1 SGHDN and CDR2 FVKESK. The CDR3 is 16 amino acids. The CDR3 sequence: CASSQGPPSHGYEQYF. CDR3 nucleotide sequence: TGTGCCAGCAGCCAAGGCCCACCTAGTCATGGTTACGAGCAGTACTTC.

This clonotype turned up a few times. This sequence may be a read error, since a much larger clone differs from it by one base. The rearrangement uses TRBV20-1 and TRBJ2-2; TRBD2 matches at 10 bases. The germline gives CDR1 DFQATT, CDR2 SNEGSKA (reference sequence). V lost 2 bases to trimming and J lost 6 bases; unmatched junction nucleotides: 0. This CDR3 region has 13 residues. DNA for the CDR3: TGCAGTGCTAGACTAGCGGGGGCCGGGGAGCTGTTTTTT. The encoded protein is CSARLAGAGELFF.

This clonotype was seen only a few times. The V gene is TRBV24-1, the J gene TRBJ2-3; D perhaps matches TRBD1 (5 bases). Germline V gives CDR1 KGHDR, CDR2 SFDVKD. Trimming removed 3 bases from V and 0 bases from J, with 15 bases in between. This CDR3 is built from 17 residues. Here the CDR3 reads CATSDPQGTLSTDTQYF. In nucleotides, the CDR3 is TGTGCCACCAGTGATCCGCAGGGTACCCTTAGCACAGATACGCAGTATTTT.

This clonotype was seen repeatedly, ten times or more. The V and J genes are TRBV3-1 and TRBJ1-1; 9 nucleotides agree with TRBD1. V trimming: 4 bases; J trimming: 4 bases; junction bases outside the gene matches: 4. Germline V gene sequence: CDR1 LGHDT, CDR2 YNNKEL (reference sequence). This CDR3 contains 14 residues. DNA of the CDR3: TGTGCCAGCAGCCCGACAGGGGGGGTCACTGAAGCTTTCTTT. Protein sequence: CASSPTGGVTEAFF. The variable domain in full, completed from reference TRBV3-1 and TRBJ1-1, reads DTAVSQTPKYLVTQMGNDKSIKCEQNLGHDTMYWYKQDSKKFLKIMFSYNNKELIINETVPNRFSPKSPDKAHLNLHINSLELGDSAVYFCASSPTGGVTEAFFGQGTRLTVV.

The genes are TRBV19 and TRBJ1-3; TRBD1 is a possible D gene (6 bases). With 4 bases removed from V and 7 bases from J, the gap between germline ends came to 14 bases. Germline-derived CDR1 and CDR2 are LNHDA and SQIVND (reference sequence). The CDR3 length is 14 residues. The CDR3 region is CASSNPNRENTIYF. CDR3 bases: TGTGCCAGTAGTAATCCCAACAGGGAGAACACCATATATTTT.

This clonotype was seen at least ten times. V gene TRBV7-3 combines with J gene TRBJ1-1, with TRBD1 as a possible D gene (5 bases). This CDR3 region has 14 residues. V was pared by 3 bases and J by 0 bases, with 8 bases between. Germline CDR1 and CDR2: SGHTA and FQGTGA. The CDR3 nucleotides read TGTGCCAGCAGCTTCAACAGGATGAACACTGAAGCTTTCTTT. As protein: CASSFNRMNTEAFF.